This T cell receptor beta chain stems from a study of cytomegalovirus exposure and HLA in healthy donors. About the research overall: From about 179 million T cells, an earlier analysis saw roughly 110 million unique TCR beta sequences. Study results and limitations: The classifier reportedly diagnosed cytomegalovirus status with high sensitivity and specificity.

Researchers ran the PCR with 60 Vbeta and 13 Jbeta primers. TCRdb keeps only in-frame clones here, not all; method: immunoSEQ multiplex PCR. The data show about 120,000 clones, roughly 80% seen once. In regard to this clone: The antigen remains undetermined. The junction shows a germline mismatch at one end, possibly a read error.

Per the germline V gene, CDR1 is MNHNS and CDR2 is SASEGT. The CDR3 length is 16 residues. This clonotype was obtained from a man in his sixties in good health and CMV-seropositive. The specimen was PBMCs. The J gene is TRBJ2-7, the V gene TRBV6-1, with 10 bases aligning to TRBD1. The CDR3 DNA reads TGTGCCAGCAGTGAAATGGAGACAGGGGGCAGGTTTAGTGAGCACTTC. This translates into CASSEMETGGRFSEHF.